The source of this T cell receptor (beta chain) is a study of blood T cells in healthy people across ages. Study details: Per two T cells, template switching captured roughly one barcoded beta molecule. Findings and limits, study-wide: The fall in TCR beta diversity per million T cells was roughly linear with age.

For every donor, a draw yielded about 10 milliliters of peripheral blood. Primers used in a second PCR of about 7 to 12 cycles were a sample-barcoded 5' primer and a J-beta primer mix. TCRdb analysed the 5' RACE reads with MiXCR anew, one entry per CDR3 protein. The data show roughly 680,000 distinct CDR3 sequences, 40% to 65% seen once. This clonotype has a count of ten or more. What it binds is unknown. Sequence at one end of the junction differs from germline and may be a read error. Sample: blood. The sequence was collected from an elderly woman in good health.

The CDR3 loop reads CASSLSLTDTQYF. CDR3 nucleotide sequence: TGTGCCAGCAGCCTTTCCCTGACAGATACGCAGTATTTT. The V gene is TRBV5-1, the J gene TRBJ2-3, with D unresolved. The V gene's germline CDR1 is SGHRS and CDR2 YFSETQ. The CDR3 length is 13 residues.